Listed below are T cell receptor beta chains from one sample, sequenced in a study of metastatic and nonmetastatic thyroid tumors. With MiXCR, TCRdb reprocessed the PCR reads. Among about 92,000 clones, under 15% were seen once, and the ten largest hold 3.6%. Sequences were obtained from blood. The source is a female donor with papillary thyroid cancer or a benign thyroid nodule (not recorded which). Some clones in this sample may be carry-over from other donors' samples. Each CDR3 is given with its conserved first and last residue. The order of the fields is J gene, D gene, V gene, clone size, CDR3 DNA, CDR3 protein. A D gene is named only where the DNA matches it firmly. The listing skips clone size in some rows; elsewhere it reads once, few, many or a size class.

>TRBJ2-7|.|TRBV30|many
TGTGCCTGGAAGGGGGGAGACGAGCAGTACTTC
CAWKGGDEQYF
>TRBJ2-7|.|TRBV7-8|many
TGTGCCAGCAGCTCAAGGAGGGGACCCCATCCAGGAGAGCAGTACTTC
CASSSRRGPHPGEQYF
>TRBJ2-3|.|TRBV28|few
TGTGCCAGCAGTATGCAGGGTTATACGCAGTATTTT
CASSMQGYTQYF
>TRBJ2-7|.|TRBV19|.
TGTGCCAGTAGCCTGACATGGGGGCCTAACGATCAGTACTTC
CASSLTWGPNDQYF
>TRBJ2-1|.|TRBV3-1|many
TGTGCCAGCAGCCAACAAAGCGGGCCATCTTACAATGAGCAGTTCTTC
CASSQQSGPSYNEQFF
>TRBJ2-2|TRBD2|TRBV11-1|.
TGTGCCAGCAGCGCGGGACTAGCGACGAACACCGGGGAGCTGTTTTTT
CASSAGLATNTGELFF
>TRBJ2-7|.|TRBV19|many
TGTGCCAGCGGGACACATGAATCCTACGAGCAGTACTTC
CASGTHESYEQYF
>TRBJ2-3|.|TRBV19|many
TGTGCCAGTAACCCTAGCGAGCGCACAGATACGCAGTATTTT
CASNPSERTDTQYF
>TRBJ1-4|TRBD1|TRBV10-2|many
TGCGCCAGCAACCGACAGGGTTACGAAAAACTGTTTTTT
CASNRQGYEKLFF
>TRBJ2-3|TRBD2|TRBV20-1|few
TGCAGTGGCCCCGGGACTAGCGGGACAGATACGCAGTATTTT
CSGPGTSGTDTQYF
>TRBJ2-1|.|TRBV9|.
TGTGCCAGCAGCGCGTTAGGAACCGGGACGTGCAATGAGCAGTTCTTC
CASSALGTGTCNEQFF
>TRBJ2-3|TRBD2|TRBV2|many
TGTGCCAGCAGCACGGCGGGGGGGGTTGATACGCAGTATTTT
CASSTAGGVDTQYF
>TRBJ2-5|.|TRBV4-1|.
TGCGCCAGCAGCCGAGGAGGGGTTGAGACCCAGTACTTC
CASSRGGVETQYF
>TRBJ2-7|TRBD2|TRBV7-6|many
TGTGCCAGCAGTCAGACTAGCGGGGGGTCGTACGAGCAGTACTTC
CASSQTSGGSYEQYF
>TRBJ2-1|TRBD1|TRBV10-3|many
TGTGCCATCACTGAGACAGGGGCCGGCGATGAGCAGTTCTTC
CAITETGAGDEQFF
>TRBJ2-7|TRBD2|TRBV20-1|many
TGCAGTGCCACCTGGCCGCGGGGGTATACGGTCTACGAGCAGTACTTC
CSATWPRGYTVYEQYF
>TRBJ2-6|.|TRBV2|many
TGTGCCAGCAGTGTTAACAGGGCTGGGGCCAACGTCCTGACTTTC
CASSVNRAGANVLTF
>TRBJ2-1|TRBD2|TRBV7-2|many
TGTGCCAGCAGCCCTACTAGCGGGGGGGCCGGTGAGCAGTTCTTC
CASSPTSGGAGEQFF
>TRBJ2-5|.|TRBV7-2|many
TGTGCCAGCAGCTTCCAAGAGACCCAGTACTTC
CASSFQETQYF
>TRBJ2-7|.|TRBV5-1|many
TGCGCCAGCAGCTTGGGGGCAGGGGCTTCCTACGAGCAGTACTTC
CASSLGAGASYEQYF
>TRBJ1-2|TRBD1|TRBV4-1|many
TGCGCCAGCAGCCCAAGCCTCTCCGGGACAGGAGGCTATGGCTACACCTTC
CASSPSLSGTGGYGYTF
>TRBJ2-3|TRBD2|TRBV4-2|many
TGTGCCAGCAGCCAAGAGACTAGCGGGGGCCAATATACGCAGTATTTT
CASSQETSGGQYTQYF
>TRBJ1-1|.|TRBV9|many
TGTGCCAGCAGCAATATAAGGGGACTAGGGCCAGAAGCTTTCTTT
CASSNIRGLGPEAFF